The rows below give T cell receptor beta chains drawn from one sample of a study of response to subunit inactivated influenza vaccine. MiXCR was run by TCRdb on the RT-PCR reads, yielding one entry per CDR3 protein. The sample holds about 800,000 distinct CDR3 sequences, approximately 21% seen once. Sequenced material: PBMCs from blood, taken roughly 5 days after vaccination. The receptors originated from a man aged 45-65 years who received an inactivated influenza vaccine. Each CDR3 is given with its conserved first and last residue. The D gene is left open where the match is weak. Not all rows give a size; the values are once, few, many and, for expanded clones, a class.

d_gene	j_gene	abundance	v_gene	CDR3aa	CDR3nt
-	TRBJ1-1	-	TRBV30	CAWIRQPMNTEAFF	TGTGCCTGGATTCGACAGCCCATGAACACTGAAGCTTTCTTT
-	TRBJ2-2	-	TRBV12-3/TRBV12-4	CASSPLSNTGELFF	TGTGCCAGCAGTCCCCTCAGTAACACCGGGGAGCTGTTTTTT
TRBD1	TRBJ2-1	-	TRBV6-2/TRBV6-3	CASSSPGTGRYNEQFF	TGTGCCAGCAGTTCGCCCGGGACAGGTCGGTACAATGAGCAGTTCTTC
-	TRBJ2-2	few	TRBV12-3/TRBV12-4	CASSTAPRVAGELFF	TGTGCCAGCAGTACCGCCCCCAGGGTCGCCGGGGAGCTGTTTTTT
-	TRBJ2-7	-	TRBV20-1	CSARDYTGTRVREGEQYF	TGCAGTGCTAGAGATTATACCGGGACAAGGGTGAGGGAAGGCGAGCAGTACTTC
-	TRBJ2-3	few	TRBV5-1	CASSGTTGSTDTQYF	TGCGCCAGCAGCGGAACGACAGGCAGCACAGATACGCAGTATTTT
-	TRBJ1-5	few	TRBV24-1	CATSDSRWTDNQPQHF	TGTGCCACCAGTGATTCCAGATGGACTGATAATCAGCCCCAGCATTTT
TRBD2	TRBJ2-1	-	TRBV29-1	CSVRTSGRVTYNEQFF	TGCAGCGTGAGGACTAGCGGGAGGGTAACCTACAATGAGCAGTTCTTC
-	TRBJ2-1	many	TRBV18	CASSPPSSAAEQFF	TGTGCCAGCTCACCACCCAGTTCCGCAGCTGAGCAGTTCTTC
-	TRBJ2-5	-	TRBV14	CASSQGGAWRKTQYF	TGTGCCAGCAGCCAAGGCGGCGCCTGGAGGAAGACCCAGTACTTC
TRBD1	TRBJ2-5	-	TRBV5-1	CASSFEPTGVETQYF	TGCGCCAGCAGCTTTGAACCAACAGGGGTAGAGACCCAGTACTTC
-	TRBJ1-1	few	TRBV4-2	CASSPVMRPNTEAFF	TGTGCCAGCAGCCCCGTTATGAGGCCGAACACTGAAGCTTTCTTT
TRBD1	TRBJ2-7	many	TRBV20-1	CSAKTGGYEQYF	TGCAGTGCTAAGACAGGGGGGTACGAGCAGTACTTC
-	TRBJ2-1	many	TRBV5-6	CASSLLKDYQEGFF	TGTGCCAGCAGCTTACTGAAGGACTATCAGGAGGGGTTCTTC
TRBD1	TRBJ2-1	once	TRBV7-2	CASSQIRDRGNEQFF	TGTGCCAGCAGCCAAATCCGGGACAGGGGGAATGAGCAGTTCTTC
-	TRBJ1-4	-	TRBV12-3/TRBV12-4	CASSFGGSGNEKLFF	TGTGCCAGCAGTTTCGGGGGGTCTGGTAATGAAAAACTGTTTTTT
TRBD1	TRBJ2-5	few	TRBV7-9	CASSFRDREKETQYF	TGTGCCAGCAGCTTCCGAGACAGGGAAAAAGAGACCCAGTACTTC
TRBD1	TRBJ1-1	-	TRBV5-6	CASSSRDRVNTEAFF	TGTGCCAGCAGCTCGCGGGACAGGGTGAACACTGAAGCTTTCTTT
TRBD2	TRBJ2-3	-	TRBV11-1	CASSPGLAETLITDTQYF	TGTGCCAGCAGCCCAGGACTAGCGGAGACACTTATCACAGATACGCAGTATTTT
-	TRBJ2-7	many	TRBV12-3/TRBV12-4	CASSFPSDERSYEQYF	TGTGCCAGCAGTTTCCCCTCGGACGAGCGTAGCTACGAGCAGTACTTC
-	TRBJ2-3	few	TRBV20-1	CSARVPGPGPTDTQYF	TGCAGTGCTAGGGTTCCGGGACCCGGACCCACAGATACGCAGTATTTT
-	TRBJ2-7	-	TRBV7-9	CASRAAGAPYEQYF	TGTGCCAGCAGAGCAGCCGGGGCGCCCTACGAGCAGTACTTC
TRBD1	TRBJ2-1	-	TRBV11-3	CASSSPGTGLNEQFF	TGTGCCAGCAGCTCCCCCGGGACAGGGCTCAATGAGCAGTTCTTC